The rows below give T cell receptor beta chains drawn from one sample of a study of T cell responses to AZD1222 COVID-19 vaccine. Assay: immunoSEQ multiplex PCR; the TCRdb copy retains only in-frame clones and omits some. The sample lists 100,000 to 150,000 clones, 88% seen once, with about 6% in the top ten. The starting material was peripheral blood, obtained on day 0 of AZD1222 vaccination. These receptors all come from an adult in good health. Each CDR3 is given with its conserved first and last residue. Clone sizes are given selectively: once, few, many, or a class where the clone is expanded.

TRBV5-5 NA 16 CASSPGTVQAGQPQHF
TRBV3-1/TRBV3-2 NA 16 CASSQGGAGERYEQYF
TRBV11-3 NA 12 CASSLDTYEQYF
TRBV5-6 NA 12 CASSVPTGELFF
TRBV18 NA 13 CASGQGADNEQFF
TRBV3-1/TRBV3-2 NA 13 CASSRGPRYEQYF
TRBV6-2/TRBV6-3 NA 16 CASSPPQTYSNQPQHF
TRBV19 NA 14 CASSSGDYYNEQFF
TRBV7-3 NA 15 CASSYLGGQGNEQFF
TRBV7-8 once 16 CASSPGLAGGTDTQYF
TRBV7-9 NA 11 CASSFREEAFF
TRBV18 NA 16 CASSPGQGRSGNTIYF
TRBV27 NA 16 CASSSPDRGLSYEQYF
TRBV5-1 NA 16 CASSLDNGATNEKLFF
TRBV19 NA 13 CASSTTGTGELFF
TRBV7-3 NA 14 CASRRGQGTGELFF
TRBV5-1 NA 14 CASREHEITGGYTF
TRBV4-2 NA 15 CASSQSPYGTDTQYF
TRBV10-2 NA 16 CASSGRLTAASYEQYF
TRBV7-2 NA 13 CASSSRQLGEQYF
TRBV30 few 14 CAWVGTSGQETQYF
TRBV20-1 few 12 CSASAGWAEAFF
TRBV10-3 NA 17 CAISESIGGQGAAGYTF
TRBV5-4 NA 14 CASSLGSSPDTQYF
TRBV7-9 few 13 CASIFSGGTEAFF
TRBV11-3 NA 14 CASSLEGGSYGYTF
TRBV2 NA 12 CATRSGGFEQYF
TRBV5-6 once 12 CASSLVGHEQYF
TRBV7-2 NA 14 CASSLSVRNTEAFF
TRBV18 NA 13 CASSPLRDTEAFF
TRBV5-4 NA 14 CASRPGRGRYEQYF
TRBV14 NA 15 CASSPSWGAQGIQYF
TRBV11-2 NA 15 CASSLGNSRSYEQYF
TRBV11-3 NA 16 CASVPKGNSDTGELFF
TRBV7-8 NA 20 CASSSPLPRRTSGGVYEQFF
TRBV6-5 NA 16 CASSYSGPHSNQPQHF
TRBV4-3 NA 14 CASSQGGTDEKLFF
TRBV11-2 NA 12 CASSPGQDGYTF
TRBV27 NA 12 CASSGTLYGYTF
TRBV4-1 NA 14 CASSHPVGGGGQYF
TRBV14 NA 16 CASSPYGTGTYNEQFF
TRBV11-3 NA 15 CASSLGGVVNTEAFF
TRBV19 NA 12 CASSGNYNEQFF
TRBV5-4 NA 15 CASSLDFSGANVLTF
TRBV5-1 NA 13 CASSLNPNTEAFF
TRBV28 NA 15 CASSLSGSGANVLTF
TRBV6-6 NA 17 CASSQNPGLGSSYEQYF
TRBV10-3 NA 14 CAISGDISTDTQYF
TRBV1 NA 15 CTSSQGGGRMDTQYF
TRBV5-6 NA 18 CASSLLGLRYGGTDTQYF
TRBV14 few 13 CASSQAGVYGYTF
TRBV5-8 NA 15 CASTIVGATNEKLFF
TRBV7-2 NA 15 CASSLAAGDGYGYTF